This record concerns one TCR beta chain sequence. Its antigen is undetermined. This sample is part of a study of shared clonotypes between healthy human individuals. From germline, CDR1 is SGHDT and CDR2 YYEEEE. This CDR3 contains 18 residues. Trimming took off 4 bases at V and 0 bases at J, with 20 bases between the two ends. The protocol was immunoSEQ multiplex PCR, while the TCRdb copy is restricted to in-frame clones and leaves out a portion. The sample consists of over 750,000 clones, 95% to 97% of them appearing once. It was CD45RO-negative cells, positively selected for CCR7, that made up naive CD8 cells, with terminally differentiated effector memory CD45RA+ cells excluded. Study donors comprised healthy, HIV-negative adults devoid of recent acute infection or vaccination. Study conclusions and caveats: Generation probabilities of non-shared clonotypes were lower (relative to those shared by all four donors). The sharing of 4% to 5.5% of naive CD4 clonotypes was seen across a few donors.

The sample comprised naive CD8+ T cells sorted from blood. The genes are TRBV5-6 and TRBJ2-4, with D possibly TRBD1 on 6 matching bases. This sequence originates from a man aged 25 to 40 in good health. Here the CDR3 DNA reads TGTGCCAGCAGCCCGGCGCACCCGGGACAACTAGCCAAAAACATTCAGTACTTC. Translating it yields CASSPAHPGQLAKNIQYF.